This T cell receptor beta chain was recovered during a study of blood T cell repertoires in COVID-19. Produced via immunoSEQ multiplex PCR; TCRdb's table is partial and in-frame only. The table records 300,000 to 400,000 clones, 85% to 90% of them present only once. The germline V gene encodes CDR1 MNHEY and CDR2 SVGAGI. CDR3 length equals 14 residues. Trimming shortened V by 0 bases and J by 7 bases, and 12 bases separated the two germline ends. The clonotype was recovered from a human donor in a cohort sampled during active COVID-19. Sequenced: peripheral blood. V usage is TRBV6-5 and J usage is TRBJ1-2, with D unresolved. CDR3 loop: CASSYSHSEGGYTF. DNA of the CDR3: TGTGCCAGCAGTTACTCACATTCGGAGGGTGGCTACACCTTC.